This record looks at one T cell receptor (beta chain) sequence and its context. The entry originates in a study of PD-1 blockade in mismatch repair-deficient tumors. Mismatch repair deficiency was confirmed in all patients, by PCR or immunohistochemistry. The method was immunoSEQ multiplex PCR; TCRdb's version includes in-frame clones alone and lacks a portion of them. The repertoire has about 120,000 clones, 65% to 80% of them found once; the top ten carry about 5.1%. The receptor comes from an adult with mismatch repair-deficient cancer. The material sequenced was peripheral blood, taken about 60 weeks after starting pembrolizumab.

The CDR3 DNA sequence: TGTGCCAGCAGCCTCACCCGGACAGGAGATGGCTACACCTTC. This codes for CASSLTRTGDGYTF. V gene TRBV2 combines with J gene TRBJ1-2; 7 bases map to TRBD1. The CDR3 contains 14 residues. V dropped 6 bases and J dropped 6; count of bases not matched to a gene: 10. The germline V gene has CDR1 SNHLY and CDR2 FYNNEI.